In its sample, the clone carrying this T cell receptor (beta chain) was seen many times. Its specificity is not known. These data come from a study of T cells after yellow fever vaccination. General study findings and limits: Abundant clonotypes from the bulk population could have been carried over as contaminants into FACS-sorted repertoires.

V dropped 2 bases and J dropped 0 bases, with 1 base sitting between them. This CDR3 is built from 12 residues. Germline V gene data show CDR1 as LNHNV and CDR2 as YYDKDF (reference sequence). TCRdb itself ran the 5' RACE reads through MiXCR, one entry per CDR3 protein. In the table there are 240,000 or so distinct CDR3 sequences, around 7% of which are singletons. The V and J genes are TRBV15 and TRBJ1-1; D remains ambiguous. The source was CD4+ T cells sorted from PBMCs, collected 15 days after the yellow fever booster vaccination. This TCR came from a man aged 30-40 years who received the YFV17D yellow fever vaccine. CDR3 residues: CATSRMNTEAFF. DNA of the CDR3: TGTGCCACCAGCAGAATGAACACTGAAGCTTTCTTT.